These 30 T cell receptor beta chains were all obtained from the same sample, sequenced in a study of cytomegalovirus exposure and HLA in healthy donors. The PCR contained 60 Vbeta and 13 Jbeta primers. Using immunoSEQ multiplex PCR, the repertoire was profiled, and TCRdb retains in-frame clones only, with some absent. This sample yields about 59,000 clones, of which about 80% are seen a single time; 1.5% to 2% belongs to the top ten. Sequenced material: PBMCs. The origin of the receptors is a human donor in good health.

This chain links TRBV5-1 with TRBJ2-1; tentative D call: TRBD1 (5 bases). The CDR3 spans 16 residues. From germline, CDR1 is SGHRS and CDR2 YFSETQ. V was cut by 0 bases and J by 1 base, with 11 bases left in between. CDR3 sequence: CASSLDPGMSYNEQFF. Here the CDR3 DNA reads TGCGCCAGCAGCTTGGATCCAGGGATGTCCTACAATGAGCAGTTCTTC. Supplemented by reference TRBV5-1 and TRBJ2-1, the full variable domain reads KAGVTQTPRYLIKTRGQQVTLSCSPISGHRSVSWYQQTPGQGLQFLFEYFSETQRNKGNFPGRFSGRQFSNSRSEMNVSTLELGDSALYLCASSLDPGMSYNEQFFGPGTRLTVL.

This chain joins TRBV4-3 and TRBJ1-2; 8 nucleotides match TRBD1. Germline CDR1 and CDR2: LGHNA and YSLEER. The CDR3 contains 16 residues. V trimming: 4 bases; J trimming: 5 bases; junction bases outside the gene matches: 12. CDR3 loop: CASSRHRTGSNYGYTF. The CDR3 DNA sequence: TGCGCCAGCAGCCGCCACCGGACAGGGAGTAATTATGGCTACACCTTC.

The rearrangement uses TRBV7-9 and TRBJ2-1; 14 positions agree with TRBD2. The J segment lost 7 bases and the V segment lost 1 base, leaving 0 bases of the junction unmatched. The CDR3 is made up of 15 amino acids. Germline CDR1 reads SEHNR; CDR2 reads FQNEAQ (reference sequence). The CDR3 here is CASSLGLAGGNEQFF. The CDR3, as DNA: TGTGCCAGCAGCTTAGGACTAGCGGGGGGGAATGAGCAGTTCTTC.

The chain has TRBV28 and TRBJ2-7, with TRBD1 as a possible D gene (5 bases). Between the trimmed V and J ends, which lost 3 bases and 7 bases, there was a span of 16 bases. The CDR3 runs to 14 residues. Germline V gives CDR1 MDHEN, CDR2 SYDVKM. The CDR3 reads CASSLWGITREQYF. The DNA of the CDR3 is TGTGCCAGCAGTTTGTGGGGCATCACACGGGAGCAGTACTTC.

This clone was seen a few times. V and J are TRBV7-9 and TRBJ2-2; maybe TRBD1 (5 bases). V dropped 6 bases and J dropped 7 bases, with 12 bases sitting between them. CDR3 size: 13 residues. Germline V lookup: CDR1 SEHNR, CDR2 FQNEAQ (reference sequence). The CDR3: CASSFQGFGELFF. The CDR3 bases are TGTGCCAGCAGTTTCCAGGGTTTCGGGGAGCTGTTTTTT.

The chain recombines TRBV6-1 with TRBJ2-5, with D unclear. V lost 0 bases to trimming and J lost 4 bases, with 12 bases between them. The CDR3 is 15 residues long. From germline, CDR1 is MNHNS and CDR2 SASEGT. The CDR3 DNA reads as TGTGCCAGCAGTGAAGCGTTCGTTTTGGCAGAGACCCAGTACTTC. It encodes CASSEAFVLAETQYF.

This clone was seen a single time. V gene TRBV7-2 combines with J gene TRBJ1-2; 7 positions agree with TRBD1. CDR1 and CDR2 (germline): SGHTA, FQGNSA. Germline trimming cut 5 bases from V and 7 bases from J; bases unmatched to any gene: 10. The CDR3 consists of 14 residues. CDR3: CASSQTSDRAGYTF. The CDR3 DNA is TGTGCCAGCAGCCAGACCTCCGACAGGGCTGGCTACACCTTC.

The V and J genes are TRBV28 and TRBJ2-5, with 12 bases that match TRBD2. V was clipped by 5 bases and J by 2 bases; unmatched bases: 6. Per germline, CDR1 MDHEN and CDR2 SYDVKM. This CDR3 has 16 residues. CDR3 sequence: CASSILAGGKQETQYF. The DNA for the CDR3 is TGTGCCAGCAGTATCCTAGCGGGAGGGAAACAAGAGACCCAGTACTTC.

This clone was counted a few times. The gene calls are TRBV29-1 and TRBJ1-2; possibly TRBD1 for D (5 bases). In germline, CDR1 is SQVTM, CDR2 ANQGSEA. V was cut by 4 bases and J by 7 bases, with 19 bases left in between. The CDR3 has 14 residues. The CDR3 DNA reads as TGCAGCGTTGTCCTCCAGGGTGTAGTAGGTGGCTACACCTTC. Translated: CSVVLQGVVGGYTF.

The chain has TRBV4-1 and TRBJ2-7; D may be TRBD1 (5 bases). This CDR3 region has 13 residues. V was cut by 1 base and J by 3 bases, with 7 bases left in between. Germline CDR1 is MGHRA and CDR2 is YSYEKL. CDR3 sequence reads: CASSQVGVYEQYF. CDR3 nucleotide sequence: TGCGCCAGCAGCCAAGTAGGGGTCTACGAGCAGTACTTC.

The chain uses TRBV4-1 and TRBJ2-3; D perhaps matches TRBD2 (5 bases). The V end lost 1 base, the J end lost 5 bases, and 7 bases lay between the germline ends. CDR3 length: 13 amino acids. CDR1 is MGHRA, CDR2 YSYEKL, per germline. CDR3 loop: CASSQGTRDTQYF. In DNA, the CDR3 is TGCGCCAGCAGCCAAGGCACTAGAGATACGCAGTATTTT.

The J gene is TRBJ2-3, the V gene TRBV7-9, with 7 nucleotides matching TRBD1. Trimming at V came to 5 bases and at J to 1 base, leaving 6 bases not matched to a gene. This CDR3 spans 15 amino acids. The germline V gene has CDR1 SEHNR and CDR2 FQNEAQ (reference sequence). The CDR3 is CASSSRTGGTDTQYF. CDR3 in DNA: TGTGCCAGCAGCAGCCGGACAGGCGGCACAGATACGCAGTATTTT. The full variable domain, rest sourced from reference TRBV7-9 and TRBJ2-3, is DTGVSQNPRHKITKRGQNVTFRCDPISEHNRLYWYRQTLGQGPEFLTYFQNEAQLEKSRLLSDRFSAERPKGSFSTLEIQRTEQGDSAMYLCASSSRTGGTDTQYFGPGTRLTVL.

The chain couples TRBV2 to TRBJ2-5, with TRBD2 matching over 9 bases. The V and J ends lost 6 bases and 4 bases, in that order; junction bases with no gene match: 15. Germline V gene data show CDR1 as SNHLY and CDR2 as FYNNEI. The CDR3 is made up of 17 amino acids. The CDR3 DNA is TGTGCCAGCAGACCCCGGTACGAGACTAGCGGATTAGAGACCCAGTACTTC. This encodes CASRPRYETSGLETQYF.

V usage is TRBV6-4 and J usage is TRBJ2-6; the D gene is possibly TRBD1 (6 bases). Germline CDR1 is MRHNA and CDR2 is SNTAGT. The CDR3 runs 16 residues. V shed 0 bases and J shed 0 bases, with 6 bases lying between them. The CDR3 DNA reads TGTGCCAGCAGTGACTCAGGGGGCTCTGGGGCCAACGTCCTGACTTTC. This codes for CASSDSGGSGANVLTF.

The rearrangement joins TRBV5-8 to TRBJ1-5, with unresolved D. The CDR3 is 12 amino acids. Trimming pared 0 bases from V and 5 bases from J, leaving 3 bases between. The germline CDR1 and CDR2 sequences are SGHTS and YDEGEE. The CDR3 is CASSLGHQPQHF. The DNA for the CDR3 is TGTGCCAGCAGCTTGGGGCATCAGCCCCAGCATTTT.

The V call is TRBV5-4, the J call TRBJ1-2, with D uncertain. This CDR3 contains 14 residues. Trimming left V 4 bases short and J 0 bases short, with 10 bases between. CDR1 SGHNT and CDR2 YYREEE come from the germline V gene (reference sequence). CDR3 residues: CASSQQITNYGYTF. The CDR3 DNA reads as TGTGCCAGCAGCCAACAGATAACTAACTATGGCTACACCTTC.

The chain links TRBV28 to TRBJ2-7, with D maybe TRBD1 (5 bases). The ends were cut back, 9 bases at V and 2 bases at J, with 17 bases in the middle. The germline V gene has CDR1 MDHEN and CDR2 SYDVKM. This CDR3 has 14 residues. DNA for the CDR3: TGTGCCAGGGGGCACAGGCCCGATACCTACGAGCAGTACTTC. Protein sequence: CARGHRPDTYEQYF.

The V and J genes are TRBV2 and TRBJ2-1; 12 nucleotides match TRBD2. The CDR3 length is 16 residues. Germline values: CDR1 SNHLY, CDR2 FYNNEI. V lost 6 bases, J lost 4 bases, and 7 bases stayed unmatched. This CDR3 is CASSLGLAGPYNEQFF. Here the CDR3 DNA reads TGTGCCAGCAGCCTAGGACTAGCGGGACCTTACAATGAGCAGTTCTTC. The entire variable domain, with the rest obtained from reference TRBV2 and TRBJ2-1, is as follows: EPEVTQTPSHQVTQMGQEVILRCVPISNHLYFYWYRQILGQKVEFLVSFYNNEISEKSEIFDDQFSVERPDGSNFTLKIRSTKLEDSAMYFCASSLGLAGPYNEQFFGPGTRLTVL.

The chain links TRBV30 to TRBJ2-7; tentative D call: TRBD2 (6 bases). Trimming left V 8 bases short and J 6 bases short, with 20 bases between. In germline, CDR1 is GTSNPN, CDR2 SVGIG (reference sequence). The CDR3 totals 13 residues. CDR3 nucleotides: TGTGCCACCCAGACATATTCCGGGGGCGAGCAGTACTTC. This encodes CATQTYSGGEQYF.

The chain combines TRBV2 with TRBJ2-3; 10 nucleotides agree with TRBD1. V lost 7 bases to trimming and J lost 8 bases; unmatched junction nucleotides: 15. The CDR3 spans 16 residues. CDR1 SNHLY and CDR2 FYNNEI come from the germline V gene. CDR3 in amino acids: CASIPRTGGSPGTQYF. As DNA, the CDR3 is TGTGCCAGCATACCTCGGACAGGGGGATCCCCGGGTACGCAGTATTTT.

This clone showed up just once. The chain recombines TRBV19 with TRBJ2-3, with a tentative D call TRBD1 (5 bases). This CDR3 is 12 amino acids long. The germline gives CDR1 LNHDA, CDR2 SQIVND (reference sequence). The V end lost 6 bases, the J end lost 5 bases, and 9 bases lay between the germline ends. The CDR3 DNA follows: TGTGCCAGTAGCCGGACAAGAGATACGCAGTATTTT. Amino acid sequence: CASSRTRDTQYF. Full variable domain (remainder filled in from reference TRBV19 and TRBJ2-3): DGGITQSPKYLFRKEGQNVTLSCEQNLNHDAMYWYRQDPGQGLRLIYYSQIVNDFQKGDIAEGYSVSREKKESFPLTVTSAQKNPTAFYLCASSRTRDTQYFGPGTRLTVL.

This clone showed up just once. The rearrangement joins TRBV6-4 to TRBJ2-3; D possibly corresponds to TRBD2 (6 bases). Trimming removed 3 bases at V and 0 bases at J, with 10 bases between. The CDR3 consists of 15 residues. The germline V gene has CDR1 MRHNA and CDR2 SNTAGT. The CDR3 protein is CASSEVRGSTDTQYF. The CDR3 coding sequence is TGTGCCAGCAGTGAAGTGCGGGGAAGCACAGATACGCAGTATTTT.

The chain joins TRBV2 to TRBJ2-1; TRBD1 might be the D (6 bases). This CDR3 contains 15 residues. The germline V gene encodes CDR1 SNHLY and CDR2 FYNNEI. Trimming pared 6 bases from V and 2 bases from J, leaving 14 bases between. The DNA of the CDR3 is TGTGCCAGCAGGGTGGGACACCCCGCCTACAATGAGCAGTTCTTC. Translated: CASRVGHPAYNEQFF.

This clone was picked up a small number of times. The chain links TRBV6-6 to TRBJ1-2; a weak D match, TRBD1 (6 bases). The CDR3 is made up of 15 amino acids. CDR1 is MNHNY, CDR2 SVGAGI, per germline (reference sequence). The V end lost 2 bases, the J end lost 6 bases, and 16 bases lay between the germline ends. CDR3 amino acids: CASSYGKTGLHGYTF. In DNA, the CDR3 is TGTGCCAGCAGTTACGGTAAAACAGGGTTGCATGGCTACACCTTC.

This sequence joins TRBV7-2 and TRBJ2-1; TRBD1 agrees at 7 bases. CDR3 length: 14 amino acids. V lost 2 bases to trimming and J lost 6 bases; unmatched junction nucleotides: 4. Germline-derived CDR1 and CDR2 are SGHTA and FQGNSA. Here the CDR3 reads CASSLNRGSNEQFF. DNA for the CDR3: TGTGCCAGCAGCTTAAACAGGGGAAGCAATGAGCAGTTCTTC.

The count of this clone is one. The gene calls are TRBV6-1 and TRBJ1-4, with D possibly matching TRBD1 (6 bases). This CDR3 has 14 amino acids. Trimming removed 6 bases from V and 4 bases from J, with 12 bases in between. The germline CDR1 and CDR2 sequences are MNHNS and SASEGT. This CDR3 is CASRLGQYNEKLFF. As DNA, the CDR3 is TGTGCCAGCAGATTGGGACAATATAATGAAAAACTGTTTTTT.

The V and J genes are TRBV4-1 and TRBJ2-7; 9 bases align to TRBD2. The CDR3 covers 15 residues. Germline assignment: CDR1 MGHRA and CDR2 YSYEKL. V was pared by 4 bases and J by 2 bases, with 6 bases of the junction left unmatched. The CDR3 DNA is TGCGCCAGCAGCCGCCGGCTAGCGGGGACCTACGAGCAGTACTTC. Translating gives CASSRRLAGTYEQYF.

The chain couples TRBV6-1 to TRBJ2-7; 7 bases are a match to TRBD1. Germline assignment: CDR1 MNHNS and CDR2 SASEGT. V shed 2 bases, J shed 4 bases, and the junction held 8 bases outside the gene matches. The CDR3 covers 15 residues. The CDR3 DNA sequence: TGTGCCAGCAGTGAACGGGAAGGGGGCGGGTACGAGCAGTACTTC. It encodes CASSEREGGGYEQYF.

This chain uses TRBV30 with TRBJ1-5; TRBD1 agrees at 8 bases. Germline CDR1 reads GTSNPN; CDR2 reads SVGIG (reference sequence). Losses at the gene ends were 1 base for V and 2 bases for J; bases not matched to a gene: 1. The CDR3 is made up of 14 amino acids. This CDR3 is CAWSADRGNQPQHF. CDR3 DNA sequence: TGTGCCTGGAGTGCGGACAGGGGCAATCAGCCCCAGCATTTT.

The rearrangement uses TRBV11-2 and TRBJ2-1; D ambiguous. This CDR3 comprises 13 residues. Germline assignment: CDR1 SGHAT and CDR2 FQNNGV. Trimming cost V 6 bases and J 2 bases, with 8 bases left between them. The CDR3 DNA reads TGTGCCAGCAGGCCTAGAACCTACAATGAGCAGTTCTTC. Translation: CASRPRTYNEQFF. Complete variable domain (other parts from reference TRBV11-2 and TRBJ2-1): EAGVAQSPRYKIIEKRQSVAFWCNPISGHATLYWYQQILGQGPKLLIQFQNNGVVDDSQLPKDRFSAERLKGVDSTLKIQPAKLEDSAVYLCASRPRTYNEQFFGPGTRLTVL.